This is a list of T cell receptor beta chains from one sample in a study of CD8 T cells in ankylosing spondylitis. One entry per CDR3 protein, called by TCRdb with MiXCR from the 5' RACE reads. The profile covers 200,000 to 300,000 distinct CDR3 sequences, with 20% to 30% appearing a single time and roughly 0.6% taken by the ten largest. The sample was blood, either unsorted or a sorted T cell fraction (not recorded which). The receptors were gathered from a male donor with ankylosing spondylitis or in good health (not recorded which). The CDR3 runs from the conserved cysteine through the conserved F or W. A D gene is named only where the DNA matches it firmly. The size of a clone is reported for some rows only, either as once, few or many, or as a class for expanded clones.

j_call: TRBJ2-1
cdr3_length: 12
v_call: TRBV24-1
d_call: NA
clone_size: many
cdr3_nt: TGTGCCACCAGTCCTGGGGGTAATGAGCAGTTCTTC
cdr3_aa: CATSPGGNEQFF

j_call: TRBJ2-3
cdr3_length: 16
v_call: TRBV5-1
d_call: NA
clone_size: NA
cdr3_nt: TGCGCCAGCAGCATCCCGCCAGGGGCTAGCACAGATACGCAGTATTTT
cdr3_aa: CASSIPPGASTDTQYF

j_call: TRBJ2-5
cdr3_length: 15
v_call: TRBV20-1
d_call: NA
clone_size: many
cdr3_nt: TGCAGTGCTAGAGAAAGCGGCGAGTTGGGGGAGACCCAGTACTTC
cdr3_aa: CSARESGELGETQYF

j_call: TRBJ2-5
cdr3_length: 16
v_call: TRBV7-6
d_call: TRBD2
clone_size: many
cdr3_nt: TGTGCCAGCAGCTTAGGGATAGCGGGGGGGCTAGAGACCCAGTACTTC
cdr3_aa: CASSLGIAGGLETQYF

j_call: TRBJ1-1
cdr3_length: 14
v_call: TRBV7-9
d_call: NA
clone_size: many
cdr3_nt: TGTGCCAGCAGCTTAGTCGGGGGGGGAACTGAAGCTTTCTTT
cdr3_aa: CASSLVGGGTEAFF

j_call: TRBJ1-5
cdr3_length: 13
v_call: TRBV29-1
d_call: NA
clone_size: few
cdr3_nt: TGCAGCGTTGGTCGGGGCCCCGGGGAGCCCCAGCATTTT
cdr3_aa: CSVGRGPGEPQHF

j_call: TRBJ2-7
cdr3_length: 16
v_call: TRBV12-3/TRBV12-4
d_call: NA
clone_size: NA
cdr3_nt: TGTGCCAGCAGTTTTATCTGGGCGGGTGCATCCTACGAGCAGTACTTC
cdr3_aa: CASSFIWAGASYEQYF

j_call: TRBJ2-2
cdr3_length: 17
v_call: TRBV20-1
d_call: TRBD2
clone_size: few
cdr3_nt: TGCAGTGCCCCCAGACTAGCTCATTCAACCTTCACCGGGGAGCTGTTTTTT
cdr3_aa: CSAPRLAHSTFTGELFF

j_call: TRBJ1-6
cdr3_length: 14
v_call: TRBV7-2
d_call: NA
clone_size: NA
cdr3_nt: TGTGCCAGCAGCTTAATTTATGGAAATTCACCCCTCCACTTT
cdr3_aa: CASSLIYGNSPLHF

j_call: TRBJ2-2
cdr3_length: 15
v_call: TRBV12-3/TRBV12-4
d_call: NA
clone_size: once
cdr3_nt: TGTGCCAGCAGTCGGGGACGAGGGGCCACCGGGGAGCTGTTTTTT
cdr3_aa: CASSRGRGATGELFF

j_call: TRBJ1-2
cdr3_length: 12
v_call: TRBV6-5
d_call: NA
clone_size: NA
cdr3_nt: TGTGCCAGCACCTCAGTCACACGCGGCTACACCTTC
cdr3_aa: CASTSVTRGYTF

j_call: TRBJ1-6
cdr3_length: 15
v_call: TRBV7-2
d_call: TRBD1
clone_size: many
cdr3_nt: TGTGCCAGCAGTTCCGACAGGGGTTTTTATTCACCCCTCCACTTT
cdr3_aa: CASSSDRGFYSPLHF

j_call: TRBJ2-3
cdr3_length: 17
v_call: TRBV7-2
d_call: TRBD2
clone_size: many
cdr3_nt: TGTGCCAGCAGCCCCCATTCTAGCGGGGGGGGGACGGATACGCAGTATTTT
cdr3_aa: CASSPHSSGGGTDTQYF

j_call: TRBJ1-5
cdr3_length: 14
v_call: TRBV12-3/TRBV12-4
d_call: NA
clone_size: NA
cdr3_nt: TGTGCCAGTACCGGACAGAAGAGCAATCAGCCCCAGCATTTT
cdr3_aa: CASTGQKSNQPQHF

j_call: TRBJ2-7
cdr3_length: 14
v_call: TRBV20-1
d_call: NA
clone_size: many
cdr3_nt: TGCAGTGCTAGCGCCGGGTTTGGGTACTACGAGCAGTACTTC
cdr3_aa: CSASAGFGYYEQYF

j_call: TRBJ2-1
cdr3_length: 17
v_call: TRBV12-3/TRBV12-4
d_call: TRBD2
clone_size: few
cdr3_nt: TGTGCCAGCAGTTTACCGGGACTAGCGGGGGGCTACAATGAGCAGTTCTTC
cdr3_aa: CASSLPGLAGGYNEQFF

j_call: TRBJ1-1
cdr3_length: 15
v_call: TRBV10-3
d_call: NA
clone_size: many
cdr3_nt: TGTGCCATCAAGGACCGACAGCTAATGAACACTGAAGCTTTCTTT
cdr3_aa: CAIKDRQLMNTEAFF

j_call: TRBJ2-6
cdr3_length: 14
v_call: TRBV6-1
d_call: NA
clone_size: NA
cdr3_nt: TGTGCCAGCACCCGTGCGGCTGGGGCCAACGTCCTGACTTTC
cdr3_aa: CASTRAAGANVLTF

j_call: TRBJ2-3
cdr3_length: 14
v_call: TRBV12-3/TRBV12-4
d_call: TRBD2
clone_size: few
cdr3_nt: TGTGCCAGCACCCAAGGGACTACCACAGATACGCAGTATTTT
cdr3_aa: CASTQGTTTDTQYF

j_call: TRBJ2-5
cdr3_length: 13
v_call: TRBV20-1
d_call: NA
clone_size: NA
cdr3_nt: TGCAGTGTCACATTCCCCTCTCAAGAGACCCAGTACTTC
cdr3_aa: CSVTFPSQETQYF

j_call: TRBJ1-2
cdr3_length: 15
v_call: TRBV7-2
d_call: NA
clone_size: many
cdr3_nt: TGTGCCAGCAGCTTAGATTCCAGGGGCCACTATGGCTACACCTTC
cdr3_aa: CASSLDSRGHYGYTF

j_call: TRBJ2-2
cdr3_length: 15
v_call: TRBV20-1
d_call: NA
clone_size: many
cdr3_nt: TGCAGTGCTAGAGAGGAGGCGCGAGTCACCGGGGAGCTGTTTTTT
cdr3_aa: CSAREEARVTGELFF

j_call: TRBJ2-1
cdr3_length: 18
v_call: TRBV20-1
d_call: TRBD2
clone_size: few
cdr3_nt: TGCAGTGCTAGAGCCATCGGACTAGCGGGAAGCTCCTACAATGAGCAGTTCTTC
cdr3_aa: CSARAIGLAGSSYNEQFF

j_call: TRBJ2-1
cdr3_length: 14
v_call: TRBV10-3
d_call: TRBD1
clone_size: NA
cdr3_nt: TGTGCCATCAGGGTTACAGACAGGGTCAATGAGCAGTTCTTC
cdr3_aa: CAIRVTDRVNEQFF

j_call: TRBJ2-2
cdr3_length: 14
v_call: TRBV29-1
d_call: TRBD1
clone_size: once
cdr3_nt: TGCAGCGTTCGCTCGGACAGGGGGACCGGGGAGCTGTTTTTT
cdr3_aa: CSVRSDRGTGELFF

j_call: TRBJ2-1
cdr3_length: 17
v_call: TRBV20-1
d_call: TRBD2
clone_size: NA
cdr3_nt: TGCAGTGCCAGACCCAGCGGGGGCTATCCTGTGAGGGATGAGCAGTTCTTC
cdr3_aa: CSARPSGGYPVRDEQFF

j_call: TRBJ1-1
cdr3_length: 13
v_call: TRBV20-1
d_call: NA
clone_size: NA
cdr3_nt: TGCAGTGCTAGACCCTCGGAGGGAGCTGAAGCTTTCTTT
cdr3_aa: CSARPSEGAEAFF

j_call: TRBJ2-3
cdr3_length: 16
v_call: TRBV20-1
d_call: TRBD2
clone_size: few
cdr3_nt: TGCAGTGTTGGCGCGGCCTCCCGTGGGGGGGTAGATACGCAGTATTTT
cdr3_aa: CSVGAASRGGVDTQYF

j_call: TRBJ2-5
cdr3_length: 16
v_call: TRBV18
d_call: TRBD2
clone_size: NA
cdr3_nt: TGTGCCAGCTCACCACGGCAAACTAGCGGGGTTGAGACCCAGTACTTC
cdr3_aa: CASSPRQTSGVETQYF

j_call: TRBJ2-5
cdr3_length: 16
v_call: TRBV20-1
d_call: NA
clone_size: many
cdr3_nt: TGCAGTGCTAGTAGTCGTCGTCGTGGGGGAAGGGAGACCCAGTACTTC
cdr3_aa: CSASSRRRGGRETQYF

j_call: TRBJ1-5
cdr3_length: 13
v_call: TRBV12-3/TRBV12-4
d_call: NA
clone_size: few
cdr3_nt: TGTGCCAGCAGTTTAGCTGGGATCCAGCCCCAGCATTTT
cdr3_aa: CASSLAGIQPQHF

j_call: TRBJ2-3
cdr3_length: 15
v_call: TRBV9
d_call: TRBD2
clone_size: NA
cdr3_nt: TGTGCCAGCAGCGTCGTAGCGGGGCCCCGAGATACGCAGTATTTT
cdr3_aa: CASSVVAGPRDTQYF

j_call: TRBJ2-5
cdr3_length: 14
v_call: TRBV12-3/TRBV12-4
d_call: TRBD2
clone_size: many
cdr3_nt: TGTGCCAGCAGTTTGCGGTTAGCGGGGGAGACCCAGTACTTC
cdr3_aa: CASSLRLAGETQYF

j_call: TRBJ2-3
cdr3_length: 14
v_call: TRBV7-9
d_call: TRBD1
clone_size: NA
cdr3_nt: TGTGCCAGCAGCTTAACAGGGGTTAGGGATACGCAGTATTTT
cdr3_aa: CASSLTGVRDTQYF

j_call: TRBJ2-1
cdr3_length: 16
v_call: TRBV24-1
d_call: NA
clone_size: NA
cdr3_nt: TGTGCCACCAGTGATCCCGCTACTAGCTCCTACAATGAGCAGTTCTTC
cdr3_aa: CATSDPATSSYNEQFF

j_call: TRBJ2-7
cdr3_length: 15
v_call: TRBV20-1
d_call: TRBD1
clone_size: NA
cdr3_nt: TGCAGTGCCACCCCGGGGACAGGGGGCGATCGTGAGCAGTACTTC
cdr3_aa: CSATPGTGGDREQYF

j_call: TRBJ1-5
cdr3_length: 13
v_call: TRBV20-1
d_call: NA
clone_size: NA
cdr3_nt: TGCAGTGCTAGCTTCGCAGAGAGACAGCCCCAGCATTTT
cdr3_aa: CSASFAERQPQHF